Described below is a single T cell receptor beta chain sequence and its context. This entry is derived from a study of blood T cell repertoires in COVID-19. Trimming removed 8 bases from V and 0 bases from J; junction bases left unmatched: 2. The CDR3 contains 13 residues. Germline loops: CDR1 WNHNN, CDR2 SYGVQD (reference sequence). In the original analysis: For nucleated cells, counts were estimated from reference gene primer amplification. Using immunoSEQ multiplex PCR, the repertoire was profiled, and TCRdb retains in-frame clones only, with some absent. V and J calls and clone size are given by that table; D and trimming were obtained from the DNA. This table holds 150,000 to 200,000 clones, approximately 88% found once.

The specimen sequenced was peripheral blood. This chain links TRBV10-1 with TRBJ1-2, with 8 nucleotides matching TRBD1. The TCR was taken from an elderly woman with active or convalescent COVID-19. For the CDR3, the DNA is TGCGCCAGCTCGGACAGGGCTAACTATGGCTACACCTTC. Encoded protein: CASSDRANYGYTF.